The 20 T cell receptor beta chains below were found in one sample sequenced in a study of blood T cell repertoires in COVID-19 (dated by TCRdb to 2020 to 2021). The protocol used for the library was the immunoSEQ multiplex PCR assay. The table was pulled from immuneACCESS by TCRdb, which kept in-frame rearrangements only. Such tables lose some clones; where checked, under half of the loss comes from unresolved V genes, and the rest has no known cause. For this sample the table gives around 310,000 clones, of which about nine tenths were detected only once. The ten largest clones add up to roughly a tenth of the sample. The sequencing sample was made of PBMCs or T cells enriched from blood (not recorded which). The receptor set was obtained from a woman aged 30 to 39 who had recovered from COVID-19.

This clone occurred once. CDR3 nucleotide sequence: TGCGCCAGCAGCTTGGTAGGGACTAGCCAAGAGACCCAGTACTTC. Translating gives CASSLVGTSQETQYF. The chain links TRBV5-1 to TRBJ2-5; 8 bases are shared with TRBD2. The CDR3 has 15 residues. J lost 1 base, V lost 0 bases, and 2 bases had no gene match. From germline, CDR1 is SGHRS and CDR2 YFSETQ. Variable domain in full (rest from reference TRBV5-1 and TRBJ2-5): KAGVTQTPRYLIKTRGQQVTLSCSPISGHRSVSWYQQTPGQGLQFLFEYFSETQRNKGNFPGRFSGRQFSNSRSEMNVSTLELGDSALYLCASSLVGTSQETQYFGPGTRLLVL.

V gene TRBV11-2 combines with J gene TRBJ2-6; D might be TRBD1 (7 bases). Looked up from germline, CDR1 is SGHAT and CDR2 is FQNNGV. The length of the CDR3 is 17 residues. V was cut by 2 bases and J by 1 base, with 12 bases left in between. The CDR3 coding sequence is TGTGCCAGCAGCTTAACCAGGGGGGAATCTGGGGCCAACGTCCTGACTTTC. Encoded protein: CASSLTRGESGANVLTF.

This chain connects TRBV29-1 to TRBJ2-2; TRBD2 matches 11 bases. Germline lookup yields CDR1 SQVTM and CDR2 ANQGSEA. Germline trimming cut 4 bases from V and 7 bases from J; bases unmatched to any gene: 11. This CDR3 contains 16 residues. CDR3 sequence (DNA): TGCAGCGTTGCCCCCTCACTAGCGGGAGTTGGCGGGGAGCTGTTTTTT. This codes for CSVAPSLAGVGGELFF.

This clone appeared once. The chain links TRBV7-9 to TRBJ2-7; the match to TRBD1 covers 7 bases. The ends lost 5 bases at V and 3 bases at J; junction bases unmatched: 13. This CDR3 contains 16 residues. The germline CDR1 and CDR2 sequences are SEHNR and FQNEAQ (reference sequence). This CDR3 is CASSPVRGQTIYEQYF. For the CDR3, the DNA is TGTGCCAGCAGCCCGGTCCGGGGACAGACAATCTACGAGCAGTACTTC. Using reference TRBV7-9 and TRBJ2-7 for the parts outside the CDR3, the full variable domain is DTGVSQNPRHKITKRGQNVTFRCDPISEHNRLYWYRQTLGQGPEFLTYFQNEAQLEKSRLLSDRFSAERPKGSFSTLEIQRTEQGDSAMYLCASSPVRGQTIYEQYFGPGTRLTVT.

The chain has TRBV5-8 and TRBJ1-2; 7 bases align to TRBD1. CDR3 length: 14 amino acids. From germline, CDR1 is SGHTS and CDR2 YDEGEE. V dropped 0 bases and J dropped 4; count of bases not matched to a gene: 3. In DNA form, the CDR3 reads TGTGCCAGCAGCTTGGAAGGGACAGCCTATGGCTACACCTTC. It encodes CASSLEGTAYGYTF.

The J gene is TRBJ2-3, the V gene TRBV15; tentative D call: TRBD1 (5 bases). Trimming left V 0 bases short and J 3 bases short, with 13 bases between. Germline V gives CDR1 LNHNV, CDR2 YYDKDF (reference sequence). The CDR3 is 16 amino acids. The CDR3 coding sequence is TGTGCCACCAGCAGAGATGGGGCGCTAGTTACAGATACGCAGTATTTT. Amino acids: CATSRDGALVTDTQYF.

This sequence joins TRBV7-2 and TRBJ1-6; 7 nucleotides align to TRBD1. With V trimmed by 6 bases and J by 0 bases, 14 bases remained unmatched. Germline-derived CDR1 and CDR2 are SGHTA and FQGNSA. This CDR3 region has 19 residues. CDR3: CASSPDREWIGSYNSPLHF. As DNA, the CDR3 is TGTGCCAGCAGTCCAGACAGGGAATGGATCGGCTCCTATAATTCACCCCTCCACTTT.

The chain couples TRBV4-3 to TRBJ1-3, with TRBD1 matching 9 bases. The germline V gene has CDR1 LGHNA and CDR2 YSLEER. V was pared by 0 bases and J by 4 bases, with 10 bases of the junction left unmatched. The CDR3 contains 18 residues. The DNA for the CDR3 is TGCGCCAGCAGCCAAGAGGTCACAGGGGGCGCGGGAGGAAACACCATATATTTT. Protein sequence: CASSQEVTGGAGGNTIYF.

This clone was counted once. The V call is TRBV18, the J call TRBJ2-2; 13 bases align to TRBD2. The germline gives CDR1 KGHSH, CDR2 LQKENI. J gave up 2 bases and V 4 bases, and 4 bases lay outside the gene matches. The CDR3 is 17 residues long. CDR3 amino acids: CASSRGTSGINTGELFF. The CDR3 DNA reads as TGTGCCAGCTCACGGGGGACTAGCGGGATAAACACCGGGGAGCTGTTTTTT.

This rearrangement joins TRBV11-2 to TRBJ1-5; tentatively, D is TRBD1 (5 bases). V was shortened by 3 bases and J by 7 bases, with 7 bases between the two germline ends. The CDR3 is 12 residues long. Per germline, CDR1 SGHAT and CDR2 FQNNGV. The CDR3 DNA follows: TGTGCCAGCAGCTTTTCAGGGCAGCCCCAGCATTTT. As protein: CASSFSGQPQHF.

The chain uses TRBV10-3 and TRBJ2-7, with 10 positions matching TRBD1. The CDR3 runs 15 residues. The V gene's germline CDR1 is ENHRY and CDR2 SYGVKD. V was pared by 2 bases and J by 5 bases, with 6 bases of the junction left unmatched. This CDR3 reads CAISETGQGNHEQYF. CDR3 nucleotides: TGTGCCATCAGTGAGACGGGACAGGGGAATCACGAGCAGTACTTC.

The V call is TRBV3-1 (or the pseudogene TRBV3-2), the J call TRBJ1-5, with TRBD1 matching 11 bases. Germline V gene lookup returns CDR1 LGHDT and CDR2 YNNKEL (reference sequence). The ends lost 3 bases at V and 7 bases at J; junction bases unmatched: 2. CDR3 length: 14 residues. Written as DNA, the CDR3 is TGTGCCAGCAGCCACGGACAGGGGGCCCAGCCCCAGCATTTT. Encoded protein: CASSHGQGAQPQHF.

V gene TRBV28 combines with J gene TRBJ2-3; no reliable D call. The V gene lost 6 bases and the J gene lost 2 bases, with 12 bases spanning the gap. This CDR3 spans 14 amino acids. Germline values: CDR1 MDHEN, CDR2 SYDVKM. The CDR3 DNA is TGTGCCAGCAGCACCATTAAACTCACAGATACGCAGTATTTT. Translated, it gives CASSTIKLTDTQYF. Drawing the rest from reference TRBV28 and TRBJ2-3, the complete variable domain is DVKVTQSSRYLVKRTGEKVFLECVQDMDHENMFWYRQDPGLGLRLIYFSYDVKMKEKGDIPEGYSVSREKKERFSLILESASTNQTSMYLCASSTIKLTDTQYFGPGTRLTVL.

This clone occurred once. At the DNA level, this CDR3 is encoded by other sequences in the same sample as well. The chain recombines TRBV19 with TRBJ1-1; D is ambiguous. Per the germline V gene, CDR1 is LNHDA and CDR2 is SQIVND (reference sequence). The CDR3 loop spans 13 amino acids. Trimming took 0 bases from V and 1 from J, leaving 3 bases between them. This CDR3 reads CASSIDRNTEAFF. DNA of the CDR3: TGTGCCAGTAGTATAGACAGGAACACTGAAGCTTTCTTT.

This sequence joins TRBV28 and TRBJ1-1; D not resolved. Germline CDR1 MDHEN, CDR2 SYDVKM. This CDR3 is built from 15 residues. V was cut by 1 base and J by 4 bases, with 13 bases left in between. CDR3 sequence reads: CASSLSAGISTEAFF. The CDR3 DNA reads TGTGCCAGCAGTTTATCGGCGGGTATAAGCACTGAAGCTTTCTTT.

The chain links TRBV6-6 to TRBJ1-1; unclear D gene. The CDR3 is made up of 13 amino acids. Germline assignment: CDR1 MNHNY and CDR2 SVGAGI (reference sequence). Trimming shortened V by 4 bases and J by 3 bases, and 9 bases separated the two germline ends. CDR3: CASSSHMDTEAFF. CDR3 coding DNA: TGTGCCAGCAGTTCCCACATGGACACTGAAGCTTTCTTT.

The CDR3 DNA sequence: TGTGCCAGCAGCTCCTTATACATCTATGGCTACACCTTC. Protein: CASSSLYIYGYTF. The chain uses TRBV7-2 and TRBJ1-2; no definite D call. Germline-derived CDR1 and CDR2 are SGHTA and FQGNSA. The CDR3 contains 13 residues. V lost 4 bases to trimming and J lost 4 bases, with 10 bases between them.

V and J are TRBV19 and TRBJ1-5; 7 nucleotides align to TRBD1. The CDR3 contains 15 residues. The junction had 17 bases not matched to a gene; V was cut back by 7 bases and J by 11 bases. Germline V gives CDR1 LNHDA, CDR2 SQIVND (reference sequence). The CDR3 region has the DNA TGTGCCAGTAACAGGGCAGGGGGTATTTTGCTGTCCCAGCATTTT. Encoded protein: CASNRAGGILLSQHF.

This rearrangement joins TRBV19 to TRBJ1-1; the match to TRBD1 covers 8 bases. The V segment lost 10 bases and the J segment 0 bases; nucleotides outside the gene matches: 16. Germline CDR1 LNHDA, CDR2 SQIVND (reference sequence). This CDR3 spans 17 amino acids. Here the CDR3 DNA reads TGTGCCACCCGTAGGACCGGCGGACAGGGTATGAACACTGAAGCTTTCTTT. It yields the protein CATRRTGGQGMNTEAFF.

CDR3 nucleotide sequence: TGTGCCATCAGCGGAGGACAGCAAGAGACCCAGTACTTC. Translating it yields CAISGGQQETQYF. The genes are TRBV10-3 and TRBJ2-5; a weak D match, TRBD1 (6 bases). V lost 6 bases, J lost 2 bases, and 10 bases lay in between. CDR1 is ENHRY and CDR2 is SYGVKD in the germline V gene. This CDR3 region has 13 residues.